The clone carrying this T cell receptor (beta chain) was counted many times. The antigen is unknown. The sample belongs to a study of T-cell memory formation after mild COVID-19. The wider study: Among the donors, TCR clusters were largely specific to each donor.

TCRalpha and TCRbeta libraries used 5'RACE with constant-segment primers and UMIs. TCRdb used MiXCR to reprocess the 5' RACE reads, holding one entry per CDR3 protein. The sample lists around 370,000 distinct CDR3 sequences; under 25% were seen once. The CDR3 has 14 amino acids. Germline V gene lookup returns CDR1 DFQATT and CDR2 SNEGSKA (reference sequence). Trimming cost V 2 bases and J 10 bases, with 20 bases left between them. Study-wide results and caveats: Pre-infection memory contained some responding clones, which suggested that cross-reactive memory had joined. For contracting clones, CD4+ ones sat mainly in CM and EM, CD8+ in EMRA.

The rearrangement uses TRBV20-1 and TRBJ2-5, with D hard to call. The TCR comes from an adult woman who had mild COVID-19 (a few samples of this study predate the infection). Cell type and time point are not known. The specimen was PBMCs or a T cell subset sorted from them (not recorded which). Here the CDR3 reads CSARITRGLKIQYF. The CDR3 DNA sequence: TGCAGTGCTAGAATCACGCGAGGCCTGAAGATCCAGTACTTC.